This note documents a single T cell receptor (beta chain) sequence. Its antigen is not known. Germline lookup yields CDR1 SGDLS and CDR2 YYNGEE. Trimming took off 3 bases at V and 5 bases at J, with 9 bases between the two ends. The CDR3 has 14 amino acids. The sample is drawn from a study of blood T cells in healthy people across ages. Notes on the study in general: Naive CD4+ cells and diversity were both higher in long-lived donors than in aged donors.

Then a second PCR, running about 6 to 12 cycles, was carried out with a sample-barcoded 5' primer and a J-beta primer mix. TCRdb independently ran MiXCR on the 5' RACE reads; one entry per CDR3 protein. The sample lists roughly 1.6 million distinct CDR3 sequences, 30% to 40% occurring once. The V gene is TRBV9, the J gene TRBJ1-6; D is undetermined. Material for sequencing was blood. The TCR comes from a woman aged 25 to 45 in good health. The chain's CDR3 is CASSARTDNSPLHF. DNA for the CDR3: TGTGCCAGCAGCGCCCGGACGGATAATTCACCCCTCCACTTT.